Below are 10 T cell receptor beta chains sequenced from a single sample in a study of graft-versus-host responses after intestinal transplantation. Assay used: immunoSEQ multiplex PCR; TCRdb lists only in-frame clones, some missing. Here the sample spans over 1,400 clones, 92% being singletons. Sequencing was performed on PBMCs, taken 8 days after intestinal transplant. The receptors were gathered from a human patient who received an intestinal transplant, so some T cells may come from the graft donor.

The CDR3 DNA follows: TGTGCCAGCAGTTACTCGATTCCCCTATTTAACTATGGCTACACCTTC. Translating it yields CASSYSIPLFNYGYTF. The V gene is TRBV6-5, the J gene TRBJ1-2; D is uncertain. The V and J ends lost 0 bases and 1 base respectively, with 12 bases between them. This CDR3 is built from 16 residues. Germline V gives CDR1 MNHEY, CDR2 SVGAGI.

The rearrangement uses TRBV6-1 and TRBJ2-5; perhaps TRBD2 as D (7 bases). The germline V and J ends were trimmed by 8 bases and 7 bases, with 11 bases remaining between them. From germline, CDR1 is MNHNS and CDR2 SASEGT. This CDR3 comprises 11 residues. CDR3 residues: CASLGGGTQYF. DNA of the CDR3: TGTGCCAGCTTAGGGGGGGGGACCCAGTACTTC.

The rearrangement links TRBV28 to TRBJ2-6, with TRBD1 matching 9 bases. This CDR3 is 18 amino acids long. V shed 3 bases and J 0 bases; nucleotides not matched to a gene: 6. The germline CDR1 and CDR2 sequences are MDHEN and SYDVKM. CDR3 sequence: CASSFGTGLYSGANVLTF. The CDR3 DNA reads TGTGCCAGCAGTTTTGGGACAGGGCTGTACTCTGGGGCCAACGTCCTGACTTTC.

V gene TRBV23-1 combines with J gene TRBJ2-7; D is ambiguous. TRBV23-1 carries the ORF label, with uncertain function. The CDR3 covers 16 residues. V was trimmed by 2 bases and J by 3 bases, leaving 17 bases between them. Here the CDR3 DNA reads TGCGCCAGCAGTCAAGGGCGGATAGGCGAGATCTACGAGCAGTACTTC. Translated: CASSQGRIGEIYEQYF.

V usage is TRBV21-1 and J usage is TRBJ1-1; TRBD1 is taken as the D call from the table, unchecked against the DNA. TRBV21-1 is assigned pseudogene status. The CDR3 sequence is 16 residues long. The CDR3 region is CASLGQGNGMNTEAFF. CDR3 DNA: TGTGCCAGCCTTGGACAGGGGAACGGCATGAACACTGAAGCTTTCTTT.

The gene calls are TRBV27 and TRBJ1-2; no firm D call. Germline V gene sequence: CDR1 MNHEY, CDR2 SMNVEV (reference sequence). V shed 0 bases and J shed 4 bases, with 9 bases lying between them. This CDR3 comprises 14 residues. The CDR3 DNA is TGTGCCAGCAGTTTATCGGTAGGGCCCTATGGCTACACCTTC. It translates to CASSLSVGPYGYTF.

The gene calls are TRBV6-5 and TRBJ2-3; 9 bases are a match to TRBD1. This CDR3 has 15 amino acids. Germline loops: CDR1 MNHEY, CDR2 SVGAGI. V shed 4 bases and J 11 bases; nucleotides not matched to a gene: 13. CDR3 in DNA: TGTGCCAGCAGTTGGGGACAGGGCGGGCTAGCGGTGCAGTATTTT. It specifies CASSWGQGGLAVQYF.

The gene calls are TRBV19 and TRBJ1-1, with D maybe TRBD1 (5 bases). V lost 8 bases and J 5 bases, leaving 18 bases between the germline ends. This CDR3 is 14 amino acids long. Germline V gene sequence: CDR1 LNHDA, CDR2 SQIVND (reference sequence). CDR3 coding DNA: TGTGCCAGTCGTGGGGCAGGGCGCGGAACTGAAGCTTTCTTT. Translation gives CASRGAGRGTEAFF.

This clone was detected once. The gene calls are TRBV6-5 and TRBJ1-1, with a possible D match to TRBD1 (5 bases). Germline V gene sequence: CDR1 MNHEY, CDR2 SVGAGI. V was shortened by 6 bases and J by 5 bases, with 16 bases between the two germline ends. This CDR3 comprises 14 residues. CDR3 sequence: CASSKGWRYTEAFF. DNA of the CDR3: TGTGCCAGCAGCAAGGGGTGGAGGTATACTGAAGCTTTCTTT.

The chain combines TRBV6-4 with TRBJ2-2; D possibly corresponds to TRBD2 (5 bases). The V end lost 3 bases, the J end lost 1 base, and 6 bases lay between the germline ends. The CDR3 length is 14 residues. CDR1 and CDR2 (germline): MRHNA, SNTAGT. CDR3 bases: TGTGCCAGCAGTGATCGGGAGAACACCGGGGAGCTGTTTTTT. Translation: CASSDRENTGELFF.